This T cell receptor beta chain stems from a study of T-cell memory formation after mild COVID-19. About the research overall: TCR clusters were mostly confined to one donor each.

The V gene's germline CDR1 is SGHVS and CDR2 FNYEAQ. The CDR3 has 12 residues. Trimming took 0 bases from V and 8 from J; bases not matched to a gene: 0. Notes on the study in general: Second-wave clones that peaked on day 37 lacked confirmed SARS-CoV-2 specificity.

There are many counts of this clonotype. Its matching antigen is unknown. The authors produced TCR alpha and TCR beta cDNA libraries with sample barcodes and UMIs by 5'RACE using constant-segment primers. MiXCR, applied by TCRdb to the 5' RACE reads, yields one record per CDR3 protein. The sample lists about 310,000 distinct CDR3 sequences; about 16% were seen once. This chain connects TRBV7-6 to TRBJ1-2; 7 bases line up with TRBD1. This clonotype was obtained from a man aged 18 to 30 who had mild COVID-19 (a few samples of this study predate the infection). Cell type and time point are not known. The source material was PBMCs or a T cell subset sorted from them (not recorded which). The CDR3 sequence: CASSLAGGGYTF. CDR3 sequence (DNA): TGTGCCAGCAGCTTAGCAGGGGGCGGCTACACCTTC.